One sample yielded the 17 T cell receptor beta chains listed below, sequenced in a study of cytomegalovirus exposure and HLA in healthy donors. Primers included in the PCR were 60 Vbeta and 13 Jbeta primers. Some clones are missing from TCRdb's copy, which holds only in-frame ones; the method was immunoSEQ multiplex PCR. The repertoire includes about 120,000 clones, roughly 80% of them detected once, and 7.5% to 9% sits in the top ten. Sample: PBMCs. These receptor sequences come from a female donor in good health and CMV-seropositive.

The rearrangement links TRBV30 to TRBJ1-5; no definite D call. This CDR3 spans 13 amino acids. CDR1 and CDR2 from the germline V gene are GTSNPN and SVGIG (reference sequence). V lost 3 bases and J 3 bases, leaving 9 bases between the germline ends. CDR3 DNA sequence: TGTGCCTGGAGCCGCCAGAACAATCAGCCCCAGCATTTT. The encoded protein is CAWSRQNNQPQHF.

Note on this clone: A read error may produce the germline difference seen at one junction end. Other DNA sequences within the sample encode an identical CDR3. The gene calls are TRBV4-3 and TRBJ1-6; D remains ambiguous. Germline loops: CDR1 LGHNA, CDR2 YSLEER. This CDR3 is 17 amino acids long. Written as DNA, the CDR3 is TGCGCCAGCAGCCAAGGACTACTGGGCTCCTATAATTCCCCCCTCCACTTT. Its protein is CASSQGLLGSYNSPLHF.

V is TRBV4-3 and J is TRBJ1-4, with D uncertain. The CDR3 runs 15 residues. The germline gives CDR1 LGHNA, CDR2 YSLEER. The germline V and J ends were trimmed by 2 bases and 5 bases, with 12 bases remaining between them. As DNA, the CDR3 is TGCGCCAGCAGCCAAAATCCGGGAATAAATGAAAAACTGTTTTTT. It specifies CASSQNPGINEKLFF.

The chain couples TRBV4-2 to TRBJ1-2; D unclear. V dropped 4 bases and J dropped 4 bases, with 7 bases sitting between them. This CDR3 comprises 12 residues. The germline gives CDR1 LGHNA, CDR2 YNFKEQ. The CDR3: CASSPSGYGYTF. The CDR3 DNA follows: TGTGCCAGCAGCCCTTCGGGCTATGGCTACACCTTC.

This clone has a single count. This chain connects TRBV2 to TRBJ2-3, with a tentative D call TRBD2 (5 bases). Germline V gene sequence: CDR1 SNHLY, CDR2 FYNNEI. There are 14 residues in the CDR3. V was clipped by 4 bases and J by 1 base, with 9 bases between them. The CDR3 DNA sequence: TGTGCCAGCAGTGGAGGTAGCGGCACAGATACGCAGTATTTT. Protein: CASSGGSGTDTQYF.

The chain employs TRBV18 and TRBJ2-1; 8 bases agree with TRBD2. The CDR3 contains 14 residues. Per the germline V gene, CDR1 is KGHSH and CDR2 is LQKENI. V shed 7 bases, J shed 4 bases, and the junction held 6 bases outside the gene matches. This chain's CDR3 is CASFRGGQYNEQFF. Here the CDR3 DNA reads TGTGCCAGCTTCCGGGGGGGCCAATACAATGAGCAGTTCTTC.

This chain links TRBV5-5 with TRBJ1-5; D is undetermined. CDR1 is SGHKS, CDR2 YYEKEE, per germline (reference sequence). Trimming stripped 1 base from V and 2 bases from J, with 10 bases between. This CDR3 is 15 amino acids long. Here the CDR3 DNA reads TGTGCCAGCAGCTTGTGGCGGGGTGGCAATCAGCCCCAGCATTTT. It translates to CASSLWRGGNQPQHF.

The V call is TRBV4-2, the J call TRBJ2-3, with D unclear. CDR3 length: 15 residues. V was cut by 2 bases and J by 2 bases, with 11 bases left in between. Germline CDR1 LGHNA, CDR2 YNFKEQ. The CDR3 bases are TGTGCCAGCAGCCAACTAGTCCAGTTCACAGATACGCAGTATTTT. Translation gives CASSQLVQFTDTQYF.

This chain connects TRBV19 to TRBJ2-1; 8 bases fit TRBD2. The V gene end was trimmed by 2 bases and the J gene end by 5 bases; junction bases not matched to a gene: 11. CDR1 and CDR2 (germline): LNHDA, SQIVND (reference sequence). The CDR3 contains 17 residues. CDR3 in DNA: TGTGCCAGTAGTATACGAGGACTAGCACCCTTACACAATGAGCAGTTCTTC. The encoded protein is CASSIRGLAPLHNEQFF. Full variable domain (rest looked up from reference TRBV19 and TRBJ2-1): DGGITQSPKYLFRKEGQNVTLSCEQNLNHDAMYWYRQDPGQGLRLIYYSQIVNDFQKGDIAEGYSVSREKKESFPLTVTSAQKNPTAFYLCASSIRGLAPLHNEQFFGPGTRLTVL.

This rearrangement joins TRBV6-5 to TRBJ2-7; the D is unclear. Germline CDR1 MNHEY, CDR2 SVGAGI. Trimming pared 0 bases from V and 2 bases from J, leaving 11 bases between. The CDR3 loop spans 15 amino acids. CDR3 region: CASSYSEVPTYEQYF. The CDR3 DNA sequence: TGTGCCAGCAGTTACTCCGAGGTTCCAACCTACGAGCAGTACTTC.

This clone was counted once. The chain carries TRBV2 and TRBJ1-3; TRBD1 matches at 7 bases. Germline assignment: CDR1 SNHLY and CDR2 FYNNEI. The V segment lost 4 bases and the J segment 0 bases; nucleotides outside the gene matches: 3. The CDR3 consists of 15 residues. The CDR3 bases are TGTGCCAGCAGTGGACAGGGAGGCTCTGGAAACACCATATATTTT. This codes for CASSGQGGSGNTIYF.

The V call is TRBV11-2, the J call TRBJ2-7, with 11 bases matching TRBD1. Looked up from germline, CDR1 is SGHAT and CDR2 is FQNNGV. The J segment lost 3 bases and the V segment lost 3 bases, leaving 4 bases of the junction unmatched. The CDR3 has 15 amino acids. The CDR3 region has the DNA TGTGCCAGCAGCTTCGGACAGGGGGCGTACTACGAGCAGTACTTC. Its protein is CASSFGQGAYYEQYF.

This clone was counted a few times. The chain uses TRBV6-5 and TRBJ1-4, with no clear D. The CDR3 loop spans 15 amino acids. V was trimmed by 2 bases and J by 4 bases, leaving 11 bases between them. CDR1 MNHEY and CDR2 SVGAGI come from the germline V gene. The CDR3 spells CASSYNRGFNEKLFF. CDR3 coding DNA: TGTGCCAGCAGTTACAATCGCGGGTTTAATGAAAAACTGTTTTTT.

This clone was picked up one time. The gene calls are TRBV29-1 and TRBJ2-7; 7 bases align to TRBD2. Losses at the gene ends were 4 bases for V and 0 bases for J; bases not matched to a gene: 0. The CDR3 extends over 12 amino acids. CDR1 is SQVTM and CDR2 is ANQGSEA in the germline V gene. CDR3 sequence: CSVGTSSYEQYF. CDR3 DNA: TGCAGCGTTGGGACTAGCTCCTACGAGCAGTACTTC.

V is TRBV30 and J is TRBJ2-3, with 10 bases fitting TRBD1. The CDR3 runs to 13 residues. Trimming cost V 6 bases and J 3 bases; bases outside gene matches: 3. Germline CDR1 and CDR2: GTSNPN and SVGIG (reference sequence). CDR3 amino acids: CACRDRGTDTQYF. The DNA for the CDR3 is TGTGCCTGCCGGGACAGGGGAACAGATACGCAGTATTTT.

V gene TRBV5-8 combines with J gene TRBJ2-3; D gene ambiguous. The germline V gene has CDR1 SGHTS and CDR2 YDEGEE. V gave up 5 bases and J gave up 2 bases, with 12 bases separating them. The length of the CDR3 is 14 residues. This CDR3 reads CASSQAPSTDTQYF. The CDR3, as DNA: TGTGCCAGCAGTCAAGCTCCCTCCACAGATACGCAGTATTTT.

J is TRBJ2-2 and V is TRBV30; 12 bases fit TRBD1. CDR1 is GTSNPN and CDR2 is SVGIG in the germline V gene (reference sequence). CDR3 length: 12 amino acids. Unmatched junction bases numbered 1, after V lost 8 bases and J lost 6 bases. The CDR3 protein is CARDRGPGELFF. Here the CDR3 DNA reads TGTGCCCGGGACAGGGGGCCCGGGGAGCTGTTTTTT.